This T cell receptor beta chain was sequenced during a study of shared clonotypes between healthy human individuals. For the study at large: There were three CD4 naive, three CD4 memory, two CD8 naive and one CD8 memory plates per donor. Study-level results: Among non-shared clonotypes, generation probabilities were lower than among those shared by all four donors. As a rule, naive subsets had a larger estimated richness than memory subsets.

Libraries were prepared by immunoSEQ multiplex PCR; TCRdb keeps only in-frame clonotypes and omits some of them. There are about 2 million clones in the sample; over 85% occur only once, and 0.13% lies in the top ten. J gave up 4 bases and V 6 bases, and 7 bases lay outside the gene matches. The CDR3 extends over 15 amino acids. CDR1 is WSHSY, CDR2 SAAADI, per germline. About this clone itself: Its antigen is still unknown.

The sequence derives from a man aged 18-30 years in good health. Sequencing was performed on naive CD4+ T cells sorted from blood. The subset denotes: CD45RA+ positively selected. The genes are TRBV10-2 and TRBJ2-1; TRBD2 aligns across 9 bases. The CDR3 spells CASSTAGGPYNEQFF. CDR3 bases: TGCGCCAGCAGCACAGCGGGGGGCCCTTACAATGAGCAGTTCTTC.